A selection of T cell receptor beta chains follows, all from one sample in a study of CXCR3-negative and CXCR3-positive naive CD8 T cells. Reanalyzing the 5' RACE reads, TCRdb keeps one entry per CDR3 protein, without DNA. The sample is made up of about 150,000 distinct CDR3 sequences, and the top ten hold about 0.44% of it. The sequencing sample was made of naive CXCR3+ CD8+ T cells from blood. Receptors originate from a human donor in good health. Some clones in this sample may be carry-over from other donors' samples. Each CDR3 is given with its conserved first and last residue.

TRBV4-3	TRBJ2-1	CASSQAKTLGGEQFF
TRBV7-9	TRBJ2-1	CASSFPQRVYNEQFF
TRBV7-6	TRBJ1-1	CASSFGSPTEAFF
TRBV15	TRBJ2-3	CATSRARTDTQYF
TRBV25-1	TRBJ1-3	CASSEGPSSGNTIYF
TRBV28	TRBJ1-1	CASSLLSGWGNTEAFF
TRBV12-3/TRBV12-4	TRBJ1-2	CASSFTMGQPINYGYTF
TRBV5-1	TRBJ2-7	CASSLAGSPEQYF
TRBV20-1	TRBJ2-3	CSARFPIPGGATPDTQYF
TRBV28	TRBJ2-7	CASKPGLDQYEQYF
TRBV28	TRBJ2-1	CASSLSDRGNEQFF
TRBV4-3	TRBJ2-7	CASSQDRGRNYEQYF
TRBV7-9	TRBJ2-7	CASSLGRGTASYEQYF